This record concerns one TCR beta chain sequence. This record comes from a study of blood T cell repertoires in COVID-19. Study summary: Sources were T cells, B-cell-depleted T cells, or PBMCs; the material itself was cDNA or gDNA.

The table came from immunoSEQ multiplex PCR; TCRdb's copy has only in-frame clones and leaves some out. The sample consists of 150,000 to 180,000 clones, nearly 80% of them appearing once. Germline trimming cut 6 bases from V and 7 bases from J; bases unmatched to any gene: 11. The CDR3 is 15 residues long. Germline V gene sequence: CDR1 LNHDA, CDR2 SQIVND (reference sequence). This receptor was taken from a man at least 80 years old with acute or convalescent COVID-19. The chain recombines TRBV19 with TRBJ1-2; 10 nucleotides match TRBD1. The sequenced sample consisted of peripheral blood. CDR3 residues: CASRDLDRGPGGYTF. CDR3 nucleotide sequence: TGTGCCAGTAGAGACTTAGACAGGGGGCCGGGTGGCTACACCTTC.